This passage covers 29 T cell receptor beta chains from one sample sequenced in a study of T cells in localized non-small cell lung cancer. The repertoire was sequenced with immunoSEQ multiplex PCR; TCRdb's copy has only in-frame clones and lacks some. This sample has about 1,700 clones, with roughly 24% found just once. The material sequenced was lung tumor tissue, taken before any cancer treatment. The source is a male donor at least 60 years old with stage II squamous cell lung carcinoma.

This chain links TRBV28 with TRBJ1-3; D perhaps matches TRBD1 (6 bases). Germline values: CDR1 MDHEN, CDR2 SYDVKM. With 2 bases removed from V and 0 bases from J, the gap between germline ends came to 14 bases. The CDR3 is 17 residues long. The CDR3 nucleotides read TGTGCCAGCAGTTTAGGGCGGCAGGGGCTCTCTGGAAACACCATATATTTT. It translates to CASSLGRQGLSGNTIYF. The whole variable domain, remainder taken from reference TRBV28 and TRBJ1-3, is DVKVTQSSRYLVKRTGEKVFLECVQDMDHENMFWYRQDPGLGLRLIYFSYDVKMKEKGDIPEGYSVSREKKERFSLILESASTNQTSMYLCASSLGRQGLSGNTIYFGEGSWLTVV.

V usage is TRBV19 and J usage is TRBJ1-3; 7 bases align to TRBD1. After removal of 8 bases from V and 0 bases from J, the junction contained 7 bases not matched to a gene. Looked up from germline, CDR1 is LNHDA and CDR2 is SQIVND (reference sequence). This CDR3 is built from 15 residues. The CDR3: CASLNRGYSGNTIYF. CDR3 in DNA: TGTGCCAGTCTGAACAGGGGCTACTCTGGAAACACCATATATTTT.

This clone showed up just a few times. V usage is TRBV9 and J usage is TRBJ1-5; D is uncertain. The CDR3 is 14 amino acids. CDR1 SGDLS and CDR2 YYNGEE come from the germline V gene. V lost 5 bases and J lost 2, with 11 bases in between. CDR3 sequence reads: CASREGFGNQPQHF. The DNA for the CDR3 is TGTGCCAGCAGGGAGGGTTTTGGCAATCAGCCCCAGCATTTT.

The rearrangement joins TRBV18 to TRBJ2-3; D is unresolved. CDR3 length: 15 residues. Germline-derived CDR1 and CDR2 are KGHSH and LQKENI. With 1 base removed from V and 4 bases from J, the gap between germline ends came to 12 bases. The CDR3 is CASSPRSGYSDTQYF. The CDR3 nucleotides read TGTGCCAGCTCACCACGTAGTGGATATTCAGATACGCAGTATTTT.

The CDR3 is CASGRGNVETGELFF. CDR3 nucleotides: TGTGCCAGCGGCCGGGGCAATGTGGAAACCGGGGAGCTGTTTTTT. V usage is TRBV28 and J usage is TRBJ2-2, with D tentatively TRBD1 or TRBD2 (5 bases each). CDR1 and CDR2 from the germline V gene are MDHEN and SYDVKM. V gave up 8 bases and J gave up 5 bases, with 18 bases separating them. The CDR3 extends over 15 amino acids.

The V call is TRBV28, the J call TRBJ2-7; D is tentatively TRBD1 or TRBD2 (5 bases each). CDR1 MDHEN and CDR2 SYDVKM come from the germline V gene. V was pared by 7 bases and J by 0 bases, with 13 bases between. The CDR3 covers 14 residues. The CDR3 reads CASTTGTSSYEQYF. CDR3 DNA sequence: TGTGCCAGCACCACCGGGACGAGCTCCTACGAGCAGTACTTC.

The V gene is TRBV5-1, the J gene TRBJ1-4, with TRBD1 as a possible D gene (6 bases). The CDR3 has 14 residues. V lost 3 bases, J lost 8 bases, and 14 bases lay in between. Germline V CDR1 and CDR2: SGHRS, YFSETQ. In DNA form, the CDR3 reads TGCGCCAGCAGCTACTCAGGGGTTAACGAAAAACTGTTTTTT. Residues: CASSYSGVNEKLFF.

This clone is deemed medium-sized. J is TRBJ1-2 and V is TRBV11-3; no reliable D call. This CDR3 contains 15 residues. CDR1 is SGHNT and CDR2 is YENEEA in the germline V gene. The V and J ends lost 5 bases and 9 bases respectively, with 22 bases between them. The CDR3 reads CASSAAGGVSTSYTF. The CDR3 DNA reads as TGTGCCAGCAGCGCAGCCGGTGGGGTTTCTACGAGCTACACCTTC.

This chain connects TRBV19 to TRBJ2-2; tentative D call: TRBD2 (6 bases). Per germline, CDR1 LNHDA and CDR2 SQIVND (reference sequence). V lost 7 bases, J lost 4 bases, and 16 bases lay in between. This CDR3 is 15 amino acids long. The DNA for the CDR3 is TGTGCCAGTACCCCGGGGGTTGGGTTCACCGGGGAGCTGTTTTTT. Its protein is CASTPGVGFTGELFF.

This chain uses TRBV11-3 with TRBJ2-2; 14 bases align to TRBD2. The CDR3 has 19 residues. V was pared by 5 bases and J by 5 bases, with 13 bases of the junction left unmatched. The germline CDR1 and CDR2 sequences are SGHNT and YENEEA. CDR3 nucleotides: TGTGCCAGCAGCCCCCTGAGCCCAGGGACTAGCGGGAGTACCGGGGAGCTGTTTTTT. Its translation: CASSPLSPGTSGSTGELFF.

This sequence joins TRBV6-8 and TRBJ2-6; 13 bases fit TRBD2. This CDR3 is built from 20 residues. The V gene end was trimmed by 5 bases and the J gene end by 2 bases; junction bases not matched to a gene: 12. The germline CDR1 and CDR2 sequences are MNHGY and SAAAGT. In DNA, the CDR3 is TGTGCCAGCAGTCCCAGCTACGGACTAGCGGGAGTTACTGGGGCCAACGTCCTGACTTTC. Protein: CASSPSYGLAGVTGANVLTF.

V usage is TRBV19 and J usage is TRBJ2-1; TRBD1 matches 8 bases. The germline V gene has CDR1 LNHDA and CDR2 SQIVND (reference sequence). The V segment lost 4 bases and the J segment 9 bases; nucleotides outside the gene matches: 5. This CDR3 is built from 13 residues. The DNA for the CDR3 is TGTGCCAGTAGTACCACAGGGGGGAGTGAGCAGTTCTTC. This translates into CASSTTGGSEQFF.

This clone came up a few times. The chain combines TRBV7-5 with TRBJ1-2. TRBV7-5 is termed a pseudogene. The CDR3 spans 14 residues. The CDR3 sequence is CASSLGGGLKGYTF. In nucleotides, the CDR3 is TGTGCCAGCAGCTTAGGAGGGGGGTTGAAAGGCTACACCTTC.

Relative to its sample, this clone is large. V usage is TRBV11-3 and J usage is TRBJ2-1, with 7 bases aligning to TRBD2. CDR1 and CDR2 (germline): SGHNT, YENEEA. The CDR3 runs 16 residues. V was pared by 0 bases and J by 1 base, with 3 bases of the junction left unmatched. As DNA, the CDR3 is TGTGCCAGCAGCTTAGAAAGGACTAGTTCCTACAATGAGCAGTTCTTC. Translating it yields CASSLERTSSYNEQFF.

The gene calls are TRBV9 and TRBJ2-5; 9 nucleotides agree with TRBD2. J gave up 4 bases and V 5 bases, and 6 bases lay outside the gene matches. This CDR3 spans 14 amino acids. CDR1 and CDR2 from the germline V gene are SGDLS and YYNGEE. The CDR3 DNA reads TGTGCCAGCAGTGATTTTAGCGGGAGAGAGACCCAGTACTTC. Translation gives CASSDFSGRETQYF.

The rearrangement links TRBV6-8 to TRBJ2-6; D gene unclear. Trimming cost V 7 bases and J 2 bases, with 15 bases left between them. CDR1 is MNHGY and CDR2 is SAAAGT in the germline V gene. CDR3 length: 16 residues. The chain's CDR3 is CASTPSWGPGANVLTF. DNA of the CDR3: TGTGCCAGCACTCCCAGCTGGGGTCCTGGGGCCAACGTCCTGACTTTC.

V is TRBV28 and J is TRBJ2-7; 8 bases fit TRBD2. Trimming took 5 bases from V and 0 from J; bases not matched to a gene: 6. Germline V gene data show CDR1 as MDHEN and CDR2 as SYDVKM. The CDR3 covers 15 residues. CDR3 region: CASSLAGGSSYEQYF. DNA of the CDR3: TGTGCCAGCAGTCTAGCGGGTGGGAGCTCCTACGAGCAGTACTTC. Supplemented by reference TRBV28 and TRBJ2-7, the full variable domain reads DVKVTQSSRYLVKRTGEKVFLECVQDMDHENMFWYRQDPGLGLRLIYFSYDVKMKEKGDIPEGYSVSREKKERFSLILESASTNQTSMYLCASSLAGGSSYEQYFGPGTRLTVT.

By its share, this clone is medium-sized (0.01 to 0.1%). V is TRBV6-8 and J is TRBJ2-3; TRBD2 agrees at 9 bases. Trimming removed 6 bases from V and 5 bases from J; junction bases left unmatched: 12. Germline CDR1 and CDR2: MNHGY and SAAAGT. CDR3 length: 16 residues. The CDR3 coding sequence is TGTGCCAGCAGCATACTAGCGGGCCCGGGCAAAGATACGCAGTATTTT. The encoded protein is CASSILAGPGKDTQYF.

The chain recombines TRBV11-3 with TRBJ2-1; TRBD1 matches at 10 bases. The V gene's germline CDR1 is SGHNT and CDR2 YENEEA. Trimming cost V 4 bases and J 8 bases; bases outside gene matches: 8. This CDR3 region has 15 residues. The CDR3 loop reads CASSSEDRGKYEQFF. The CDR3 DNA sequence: TGTGCCAGCAGCTCCGAGGACAGGGGGAAGTATGAGCAGTTCTTC.

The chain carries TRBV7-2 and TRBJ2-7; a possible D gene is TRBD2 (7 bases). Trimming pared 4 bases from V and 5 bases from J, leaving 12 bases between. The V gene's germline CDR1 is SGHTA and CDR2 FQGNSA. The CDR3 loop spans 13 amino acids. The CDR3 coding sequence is TGTGCCAGCAGCTGGGGGGGCAGGGACGAGCAGTACTTC. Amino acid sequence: CASSWGGRDEQYF.

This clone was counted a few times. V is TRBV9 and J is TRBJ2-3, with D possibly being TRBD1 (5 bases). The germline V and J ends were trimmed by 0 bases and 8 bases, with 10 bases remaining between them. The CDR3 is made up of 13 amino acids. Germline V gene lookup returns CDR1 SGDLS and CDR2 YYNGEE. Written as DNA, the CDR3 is TGTGCCAGCAGCGTAGAGGGGCGAGGTACGCAGTATTTT. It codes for CASSVEGRGTQYF.

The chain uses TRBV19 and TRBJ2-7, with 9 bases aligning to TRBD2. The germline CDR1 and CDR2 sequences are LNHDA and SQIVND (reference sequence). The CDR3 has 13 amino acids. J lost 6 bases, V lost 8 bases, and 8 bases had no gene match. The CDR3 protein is CASGPLAGREQYF. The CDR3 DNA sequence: TGTGCCAGTGGGCCTCTAGCGGGACGCGAGCAGTACTTC.

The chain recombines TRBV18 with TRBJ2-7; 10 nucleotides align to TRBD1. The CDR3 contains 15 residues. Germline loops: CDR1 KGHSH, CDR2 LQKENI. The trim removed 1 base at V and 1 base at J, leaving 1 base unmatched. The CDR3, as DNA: TGTGCCAGCTCACCACGGGACAGGGGTTCCTACGAGCAGTACTTC. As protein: CASSPRDRGSYEQYF.

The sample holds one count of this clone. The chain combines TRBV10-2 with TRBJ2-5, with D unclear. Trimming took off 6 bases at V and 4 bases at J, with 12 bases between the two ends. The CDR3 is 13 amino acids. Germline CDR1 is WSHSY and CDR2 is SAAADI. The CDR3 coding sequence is TGCGCCAGCAGCGCGGACCCTAGAGAGACCCAGTACTTC. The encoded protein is CASSADPRETQYF.

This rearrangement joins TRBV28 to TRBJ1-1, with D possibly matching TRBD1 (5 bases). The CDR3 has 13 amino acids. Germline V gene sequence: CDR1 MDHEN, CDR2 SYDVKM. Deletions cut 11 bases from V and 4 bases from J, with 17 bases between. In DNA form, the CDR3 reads TGTGCCTGCCGGGTTCCCGGGGGCACTGAAGCTTTCTTT. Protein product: CACRVPGGTEAFF.

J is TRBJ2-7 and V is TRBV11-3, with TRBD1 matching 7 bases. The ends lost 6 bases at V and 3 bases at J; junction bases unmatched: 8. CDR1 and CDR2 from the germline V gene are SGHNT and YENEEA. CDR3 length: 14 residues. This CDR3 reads CASSEGAVDYEQYF. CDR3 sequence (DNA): TGTGCCAGCAGTGAGGGGGCGGTGGACTACGAGCAGTACTTC. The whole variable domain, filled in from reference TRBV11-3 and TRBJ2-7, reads EAGVVQSPRYKIIEKKQPVAFWCNPISGHNTLYWYLQNLGQGPELLIRYENEEAVDDSQLPKDRFSAERLKGVDSTLKIQPAELGDSAVYLCASSEGAVDYEQYFGPGTRLTVT.

This CDR3 is CASSLPTGGGGYTF. In DNA form, the CDR3 reads TGTGCCAGCTCACTTCCCACCGGGGGTGGCGGCTACACCTTC. This sequence joins TRBV18 and TRBJ1-2; D might be TRBD1 (5 bases). The CDR3 is 14 amino acids. The germline V gene encodes CDR1 KGHSH and CDR2 LQKENI. Trimming pared 4 bases from V and 8 bases from J, leaving 17 bases between.

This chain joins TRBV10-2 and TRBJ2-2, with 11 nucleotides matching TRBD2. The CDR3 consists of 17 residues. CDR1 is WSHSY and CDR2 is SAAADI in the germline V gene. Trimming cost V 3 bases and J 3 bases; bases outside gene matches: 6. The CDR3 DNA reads TGCGCCAGCAGTGAAACTAGCGGGAGAGGTGACACCGGGGAGCTGTTTTTT. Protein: CASSETSGRGDTGELFF.

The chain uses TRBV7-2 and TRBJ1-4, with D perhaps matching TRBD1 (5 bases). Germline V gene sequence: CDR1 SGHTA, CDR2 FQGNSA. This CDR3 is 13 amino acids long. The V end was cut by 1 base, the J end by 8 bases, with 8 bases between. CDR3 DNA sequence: TGTGCCAGCAGCTTAGGGGGCGAAGAAAAACTGTTTTTT. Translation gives CASSLGGEEKLFF.